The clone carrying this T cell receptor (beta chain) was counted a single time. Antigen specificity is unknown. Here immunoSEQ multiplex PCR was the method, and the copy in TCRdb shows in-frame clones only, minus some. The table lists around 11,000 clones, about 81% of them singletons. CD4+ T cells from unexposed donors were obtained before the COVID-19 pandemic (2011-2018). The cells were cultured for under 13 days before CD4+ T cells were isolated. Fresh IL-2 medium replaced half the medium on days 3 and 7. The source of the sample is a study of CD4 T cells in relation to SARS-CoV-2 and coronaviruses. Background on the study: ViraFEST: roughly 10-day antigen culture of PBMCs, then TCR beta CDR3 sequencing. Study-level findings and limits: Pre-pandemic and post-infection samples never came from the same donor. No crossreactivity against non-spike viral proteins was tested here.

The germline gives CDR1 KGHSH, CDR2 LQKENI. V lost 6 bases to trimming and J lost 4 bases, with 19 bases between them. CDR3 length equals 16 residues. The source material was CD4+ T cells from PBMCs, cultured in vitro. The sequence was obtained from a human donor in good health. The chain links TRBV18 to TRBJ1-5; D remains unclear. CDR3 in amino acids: CASSRNSAGNNQPQHF. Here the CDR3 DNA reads TGTGCCAGCTCCCGAAACTCGGCCGGGAATAATCAGCCCCAGCATTTT.